The 22 T cell receptor beta chains below all came from one sample that was sequenced in a study of OX40 agonist ivuxolimab in advanced cancers. Clones were read by immunoSEQ multiplex PCR, and TCRdb kept only the in-frame ones, dropping some. The data show more than 65,000 clones, 85% seen once. The source material was CD4+ or CD8+ T cells sorted from blood, sampled in a trial of the OX40 agonist ivuxolimab. These receptors were taken from an adult with an advanced solid tumor such as melanoma, head and neck, liver or kidney cancer.

This clone has only one observation. The rearrangement links TRBV5-6 to TRBJ2-3; D is unclear. V gave up 0 bases and J gave up 6 bases, with 5 bases separating them. CDR1 is SGHDT and CDR2 is YYEEEE in the germline V gene. The CDR3 spans 12 residues. This CDR3 reads CASSLGIDTQYF. The CDR3, as DNA: TGTGCCAGCAGCTTGGGTATTGATACGCAGTATTTT.

This chain connects TRBV29-1 to TRBJ2-3, with a possible D match to TRBD2 (7 bases). Trimming shortened V by 4 bases and J by 3 bases, and 11 bases separated the two germline ends. Germline V gene lookup returns CDR1 SQVTM and CDR2 ANQGSEA. The CDR3 is made up of 13 amino acids. This CDR3 is CSVGGGETDTQYF. The CDR3 coding sequence is TGCAGCGTTGGAGGGGGGGAGACAGATACGCAGTATTTT.

The V and J genes are TRBV6-5 and TRBJ2-1; 11 positions agree with TRBD2. This CDR3 comprises 15 residues. The J segment lost 3 bases and the V segment lost 6 bases, leaving 4 bases of the junction unmatched. Per the germline V gene, CDR1 is MNHEY and CDR2 is SVGAGI. The CDR3 DNA follows: TGTGCCAGCAGACCCGGGACTAGCGGCTACAATGAGCAGTTCTTC. Translating it yields CASRPGTSGYNEQFF.

This clone was recorded only once. V is TRBV2 and J is TRBJ1-1, with D perhaps matching TRBD1 (6 bases). The CDR3 has 15 amino acids. The germline V gene has CDR1 SNHLY and CDR2 FYNNEI. V lost 5 bases, J lost 6 bases, and 19 bases lay in between. This CDR3 is CASSLSGGRSAEAFF. Written as DNA, the CDR3 is TGTGCCAGCAGTCTAAGCGGGGGCAGGTCGGCTGAAGCTTTCTTT.

The chain uses TRBV6-6 and TRBJ2-5; perhaps TRBD1 as D (5 bases). Trimming cost V 4 bases and J 5 bases, with 11 bases left between them. CDR1 MNHNY and CDR2 SVGAGI come from the germline V gene (reference sequence). The CDR3 runs 13 residues. The CDR3 here is CASSLQESETQYF. In nucleotides, the CDR3 is TGTGCCAGCAGTTTACAGGAGTCGGAGACCCAGTACTTC.

The chain is built from TRBV28 and TRBJ2-1, with 8 bases lining up with TRBD2. Germline V gives CDR1 MDHEN, CDR2 SYDVKM. The CDR3 is 17 amino acids. V was clipped by 8 bases and J by 9 bases; unmatched bases: 21. The CDR3 nucleotides read TGTGCCAGCGGAGGGACTAGATATAAAAGGGGAAGCTTTGAGCAGTTCTTC. This sequence encodes CASGGTRYKRGSFEQFF.

The J gene is TRBJ2-7, the V gene TRBV6-6; TRBD1 aligns across 8 bases. Germline CDR1 and CDR2: MNHNY and SVGAGI (reference sequence). The CDR3 is 16 residues long. The junction had 13 bases not matched to a gene; V was cut back by 6 bases and J by 3 bases. CDR3 residues: CASRDEQGGRNYEQYF. Written as DNA, the CDR3 is TGTGCCAGCAGGGACGAACAGGGGGGCAGAAACTACGAGCAGTACTTC.

The chain couples TRBV7-9 to TRBJ2-7, with D perhaps matching TRBD2 (7 bases). The V gene lost 5 bases and the J gene lost 9 bases, with 23 bases spanning the gap. In germline, CDR1 is SEHNR, CDR2 FQNEAQ (reference sequence). The CDR3 extends over 15 amino acids. The CDR3 protein is CASSPPTGREGGQYF. The CDR3 bases are TGTGCCAGCAGCCCTCCTACAGGGAGGGAAGGCGGGCAGTACTTC.

The rearrangement joins TRBV21-1 to TRBJ2-1; whether TRBD2, the table's D call, matches the DNA was not checked. TRBV21-1 is an annotated pseudogene. This CDR3 region has 15 residues. CDR3 residues: CASTLLAGGRNEQFF. For the CDR3, the DNA is TGTGCCAGCACTTTACTAGCGGGAGGGCGGAATGAGCAGTTCTTC.

The gene calls are TRBV19 and TRBJ2-5; tentative D call: TRBD2 (6 bases). Germline V gene lookup returns CDR1 LNHDA and CDR2 SQIVND (reference sequence). V dropped 6 bases and J dropped 5 bases, with 13 bases sitting between them. CDR3 size: 13 residues. The CDR3 nucleotides read TGTGCCAGTAGGCCCCGCGGGATTGAGACCCAGTACTTC. Protein: CASRPRGIETQYF.

The chain employs TRBV7-2 and TRBJ2-4; the D gene is possibly TRBD2 (6 bases). V lost 0 bases and J lost 0, with 9 bases in between. Germline V gives CDR1 SGHTA, CDR2 FQGNSA. CDR3 size: 16 residues. The CDR3 loop is CASSLASGLAKNIQYF. The CDR3, as DNA: TGTGCCAGCAGCTTAGCTAGCGGACTAGCCAAAAACATTCAGTACTTC.

This clone was detected only a few times. The CDR3 sequence: CASSLWTDYGYTF. The CDR3 DNA follows: TGTGCCAGCAGCTTGTGGACAGACTATGGCTACACCTTC. The V and J genes are TRBV7-9 and TRBJ1-2, with D tentatively TRBD1 (6 bases). CDR3 length: 13 amino acids. From germline, CDR1 is SEHNR and CDR2 FQNEAQ (reference sequence). V was clipped by 3 bases and J by 3 bases, with 8 bases between them.

The chain joins TRBV7-2 to TRBJ2-7; a weak D match, TRBD1 (5 bases). The germline V gene encodes CDR1 SGHTA and CDR2 FQGNSA. The CDR3 has 14 residues. The V end was cut by 5 bases, the J end by 3 bases, with 14 bases between. The CDR3 DNA reads TGTGCCAGCAGCGCACAGGCTTTGAGCTACGAGCAGTACTTC. It specifies CASSAQALSYEQYF.

V and J are TRBV6-5 and TRBJ2-7; no reliable D call. Trimming stripped 6 bases from V and 2 bases from J, with 11 bases between. Germline-derived CDR1 and CDR2 are MNHEY and SVGAGI. This CDR3 is built from 13 residues. CDR3: CASREESTYEQYF. CDR3 coding DNA: TGTGCCAGCAGAGAAGAGTCGACCTACGAGCAGTACTTC.

This rearrangement joins TRBV6-6 to TRBJ2-1, with TRBD2 matching over 7 bases. This CDR3 is built from 11 residues. From germline, CDR1 is MNHNY and CDR2 SVGAGI (reference sequence). V lost 8 bases to trimming and J lost 5 bases; unmatched junction nucleotides: 0. The CDR3 protein is CASRGDNEQFF. In DNA, the CDR3 is TGTGCCAGCCGGGGGGACAATGAGCAGTTCTTC.

V usage is TRBV10-3 and J usage is TRBJ2-7; 7 bases align to TRBD1. CDR3 size: 17 residues. Germline trimming cut 1 base from V and 7 bases from J; bases unmatched to any gene: 16. Germline lookup yields CDR1 ENHRY and CDR2 SYGVKD. CDR3 in amino acids: CAISELPSRGFDREQYF. CDR3 DNA: TGTGCCATCAGTGAGTTACCCTCCAGGGGGTTCGATAGGGAGCAGTACTTC.

This chain joins TRBV5-1 and TRBJ2-5; the D gene could be TRBD1 or TRBD2 (6 bases each). The CDR3 runs 16 residues. The germline V gene encodes CDR1 SGHRS and CDR2 YFSETQ. V lost 3 bases, J lost 2 bases, and 17 bases lay in between. The CDR3 DNA reads TGCGCCAGCAGCTGGGGGGCCTGGGTCAGACAAGAGACCCAGTACTTC. It codes for CASSWGAWVRQETQYF.

The chain employs TRBV27 and TRBJ1-3; possible D gene TRBD1, 5 bases. The germline gives CDR1 MNHEY, CDR2 SMNVEV (reference sequence). Trimming pared 6 bases from V and 0 bases from J, leaving 9 bases between. This CDR3 is built from 14 residues. CDR3 bases: TGTGCCAGCAGCTCACAGGTCTCTGGAAACACCATATATTTT. It codes for CASSSQVSGNTIYF.

The V call is TRBV28, the J call TRBJ1-3; D gene uncertain. CDR3 size: 12 residues. Germline loops: CDR1 MDHEN, CDR2 SYDVKM. Trimming removed 3 bases from V and 4 bases from J, with 4 bases in between. As DNA, the CDR3 is TGTGCCAGCAGTTTGCTGGGAAACACCATATATTTT. Translated: CASSLLGNTIYF. The complete variable domain, with remaining parts taken from reference TRBV28 and TRBJ1-3, reads DVKVTQSSRYLVKRTGEKVFLECVQDMDHENMFWYRQDPGLGLRLIYFSYDVKMKEKGDIPEGYSVSREKKERFSLILESASTNQTSMYLCASSLLGNTIYFGEGSWLTVV.

V usage is TRBV7-3 and J usage is TRBJ2-6, with D perhaps being TRBD1 or TRBD2 (6 bases each). The CDR3 has 16 amino acids. V lost 3 bases and J 4 bases, leaving 13 bases between the germline ends. Germline CDR1 reads SGHTA; CDR2 reads FQGTGA. The CDR3 loop reads CASSLGPGAGANVLTF. The CDR3 nucleotides are TGTGCCAGCAGCTTGGGACCGGGGGCCGGGGCCAACGTCCTGACTTTC.

This chain connects TRBV18 to TRBJ1-4; the match to TRBD1 covers 8 bases. Losses at the gene ends were 3 bases for V and 5 bases for J; bases not matched to a gene: 2. Germline CDR1 and CDR2: KGHSH and LQKENI. CDR3 size: 14 residues. CDR3 amino acids: CASSPRQGNEKLFF. CDR3 nucleotide sequence: TGTGCCAGCTCACCCCGACAGGGGAATGAAAAACTGTTTTTT.

DNA for the CDR3: TGCGCCAGCAGCCCGGGACTTTCCAAAAACATTCAGTACTTC. As protein: CASSPGLSKNIQYF. The chain joins TRBV5-1 to TRBJ2-4, with a tentative D call TRBD2 (6 bases). V was shortened by 4 bases and J by 2 bases, with 10 bases between the two germline ends. CDR3 length equals 14 residues. Germline loops: CDR1 SGHRS, CDR2 YFSETQ.